The subject of this entry is one T cell receptor (beta chain). The antigen is unknown. The sample is drawn from a study of cytomegalovirus exposure and HLA in healthy donors. Study in general: Genotyping of 400 or so donors showed that around 81% belonged to the Caucasian-associated ancestry cluster.

PCR employed 60 Vbeta and 13 Jbeta primers. TCRdb keeps only in-frame clones here, not all; method: immunoSEQ multiplex PCR. Among 160,000 or so clones listed, 75% to 85% were seen once. V lost 7 bases, J lost 4 bases, and 8 bases lay in between. Germline V lookup: CDR1 LGHNT, CDR2 FRNRAP. CDR3 length: 12 amino acids. Study-wide points: CMV serostatus was the only immune exposure information that was available. The likely explanation for a cluster of highly shared sequence variants was sequencing artifact.

Input material: PBMCs. V is TRBV12-5 and J is TRBJ2-1, with D hard to call. The sequence came from a man aged 30-40 years in good health and CMV-seronegative. CDR3 residues: CASASQYNEQFF. CDR3 sequence (DNA): TGTGCTAGTGCCTCCCAGTACAATGAGCAGTTCTTC. Variable domain in full (rest from reference TRBV12-5 and TRBJ2-1): DARVTQTPRHKVTEMGQEVTMRCQPILGHNTVFWYRQTMMQGLELLAYFRNRAPLDDSGMPKDRFSAEMPDATLATLKIQPSEPRDSAVYFCASASQYNEQFFGPGTRLTVL.